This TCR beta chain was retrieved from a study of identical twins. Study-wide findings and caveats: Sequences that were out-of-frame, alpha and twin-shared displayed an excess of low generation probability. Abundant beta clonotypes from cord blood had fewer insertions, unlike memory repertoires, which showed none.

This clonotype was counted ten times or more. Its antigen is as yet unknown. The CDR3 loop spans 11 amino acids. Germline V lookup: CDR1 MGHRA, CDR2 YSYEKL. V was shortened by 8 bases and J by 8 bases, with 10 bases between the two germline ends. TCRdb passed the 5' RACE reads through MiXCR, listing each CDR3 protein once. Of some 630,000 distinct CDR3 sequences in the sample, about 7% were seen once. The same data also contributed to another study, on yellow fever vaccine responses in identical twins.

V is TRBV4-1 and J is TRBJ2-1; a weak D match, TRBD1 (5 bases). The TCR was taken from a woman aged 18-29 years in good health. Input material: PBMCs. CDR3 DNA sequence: TGCGCCAGCCGTCAGGGCGATGAGCAGTTCTTC. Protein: CASRQGDEQFF.